The source of this TCR beta chain is a study of blood T cell repertoires in COVID-19. Study-wide context: T cells, B-cell-depleted T cells, or PBMCs provided the cDNA or gDNA that served as material.

Method: immunoSEQ multiplex PCR; TCRdb's copy keeps in-frame clones and lacks some. This sample has about 300,000 clones; approximately 84% occur once, and the top ten carry less than 4.5%. From germline, CDR1 is SGHRS and CDR2 YFSETQ. The CDR3 runs 14 residues. V lost 2 bases and J 0 bases, leaving 5 bases between the germline ends. This clone showed up just a few times. The rearrangement uses TRBV5-1 and TRBJ1-4; unclear D gene. The receptor was derived from a man aged 25 to 45 who had recovered from COVID-19. Material for sequencing was PBMCs or T cells enriched from blood (not recorded which). This CDR3 is CASSLQSTNEKLFF. CDR3 sequence (DNA): TGCGCCAGCAGCTTACAGTCAACTAATGAAAAACTGTTTTTT.